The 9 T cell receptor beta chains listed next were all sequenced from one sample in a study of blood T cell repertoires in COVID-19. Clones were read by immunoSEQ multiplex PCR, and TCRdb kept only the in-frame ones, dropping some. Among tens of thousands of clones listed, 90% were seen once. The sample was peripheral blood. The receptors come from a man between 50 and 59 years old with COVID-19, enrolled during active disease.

This CDR3 reads CASSGGREGGTDTQYF. The CDR3, as DNA: TGTGCCAGCAGCGGAGGGCGGGAGGGCGGCACAGATACGCAGTATTTT. J is TRBJ2-3 and V is TRBV11-2, with 9 bases matching TRBD2. The CDR3 is made up of 16 amino acids. V was pared by 5 bases and J by 1 base, with 7 bases of the junction left unmatched. Per germline, CDR1 SGHAT and CDR2 FQNNGV.

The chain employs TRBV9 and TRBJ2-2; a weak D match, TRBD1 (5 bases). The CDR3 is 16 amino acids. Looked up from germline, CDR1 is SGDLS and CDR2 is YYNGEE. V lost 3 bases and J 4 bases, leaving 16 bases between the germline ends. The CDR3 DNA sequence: TGTGCCAGCAGCGAAACTACAGGTTCGGGCACCGGGGAGCTGTTTTTT. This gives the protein CASSETTGSGTGELFF.

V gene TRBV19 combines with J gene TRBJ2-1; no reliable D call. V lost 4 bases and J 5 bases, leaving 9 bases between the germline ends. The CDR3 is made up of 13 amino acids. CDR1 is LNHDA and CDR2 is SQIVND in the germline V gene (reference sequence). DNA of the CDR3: TGTGCCAGTAGTAACCAGGTGCACAATGAGCAGTTCTTC. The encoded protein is CASSNQVHNEQFF.

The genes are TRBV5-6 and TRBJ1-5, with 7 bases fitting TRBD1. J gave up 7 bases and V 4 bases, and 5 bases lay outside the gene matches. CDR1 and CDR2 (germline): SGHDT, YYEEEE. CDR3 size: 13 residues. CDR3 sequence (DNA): TGTGCCAGCAGCCTAGACAGGGTCCAGCCCCAGCATTTT. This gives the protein CASSLDRVQPQHF.

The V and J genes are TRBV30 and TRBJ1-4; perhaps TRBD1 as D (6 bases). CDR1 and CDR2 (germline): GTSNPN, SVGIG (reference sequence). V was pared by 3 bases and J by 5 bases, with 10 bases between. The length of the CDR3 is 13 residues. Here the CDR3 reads CAWSRQDNEKLFF. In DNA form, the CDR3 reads TGTGCCTGGAGCCGACAGGACAATGAAAAACTGTTTTTT.

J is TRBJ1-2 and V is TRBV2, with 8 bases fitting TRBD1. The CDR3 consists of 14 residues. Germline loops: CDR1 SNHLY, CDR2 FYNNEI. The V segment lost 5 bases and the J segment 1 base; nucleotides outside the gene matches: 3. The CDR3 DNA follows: TGTGCCAGCAGTTGGGACAGGAATAACTATGGCTACACCTTC. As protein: CASSWDRNNYGYTF.

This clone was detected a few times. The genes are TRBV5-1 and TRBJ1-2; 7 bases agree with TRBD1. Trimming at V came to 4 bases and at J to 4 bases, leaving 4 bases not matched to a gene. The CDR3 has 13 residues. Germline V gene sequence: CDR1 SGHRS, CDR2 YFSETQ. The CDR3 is CASSLGQSYGYTF. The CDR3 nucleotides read TGCGCCAGCAGCCTGGGACAGAGCTATGGCTACACCTTC.

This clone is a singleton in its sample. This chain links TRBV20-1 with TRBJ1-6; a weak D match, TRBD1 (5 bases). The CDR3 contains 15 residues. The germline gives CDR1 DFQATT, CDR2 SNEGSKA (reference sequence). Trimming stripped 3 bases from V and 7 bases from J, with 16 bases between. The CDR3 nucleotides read TGCAGTGCTAGTCCCGCAGGGAGGATCAATTCACCCCTCCACTTT. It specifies CSASPAGRINSPLHF.

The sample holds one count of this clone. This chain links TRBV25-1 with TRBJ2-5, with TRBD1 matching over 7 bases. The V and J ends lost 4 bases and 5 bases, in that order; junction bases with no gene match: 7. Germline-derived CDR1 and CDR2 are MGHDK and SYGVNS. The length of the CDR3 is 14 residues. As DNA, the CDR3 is TGTGCCAGCAGTGGGAACAGGGGAAGGGAGACCCAGTACTTC. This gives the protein CASSGNRGRETQYF.